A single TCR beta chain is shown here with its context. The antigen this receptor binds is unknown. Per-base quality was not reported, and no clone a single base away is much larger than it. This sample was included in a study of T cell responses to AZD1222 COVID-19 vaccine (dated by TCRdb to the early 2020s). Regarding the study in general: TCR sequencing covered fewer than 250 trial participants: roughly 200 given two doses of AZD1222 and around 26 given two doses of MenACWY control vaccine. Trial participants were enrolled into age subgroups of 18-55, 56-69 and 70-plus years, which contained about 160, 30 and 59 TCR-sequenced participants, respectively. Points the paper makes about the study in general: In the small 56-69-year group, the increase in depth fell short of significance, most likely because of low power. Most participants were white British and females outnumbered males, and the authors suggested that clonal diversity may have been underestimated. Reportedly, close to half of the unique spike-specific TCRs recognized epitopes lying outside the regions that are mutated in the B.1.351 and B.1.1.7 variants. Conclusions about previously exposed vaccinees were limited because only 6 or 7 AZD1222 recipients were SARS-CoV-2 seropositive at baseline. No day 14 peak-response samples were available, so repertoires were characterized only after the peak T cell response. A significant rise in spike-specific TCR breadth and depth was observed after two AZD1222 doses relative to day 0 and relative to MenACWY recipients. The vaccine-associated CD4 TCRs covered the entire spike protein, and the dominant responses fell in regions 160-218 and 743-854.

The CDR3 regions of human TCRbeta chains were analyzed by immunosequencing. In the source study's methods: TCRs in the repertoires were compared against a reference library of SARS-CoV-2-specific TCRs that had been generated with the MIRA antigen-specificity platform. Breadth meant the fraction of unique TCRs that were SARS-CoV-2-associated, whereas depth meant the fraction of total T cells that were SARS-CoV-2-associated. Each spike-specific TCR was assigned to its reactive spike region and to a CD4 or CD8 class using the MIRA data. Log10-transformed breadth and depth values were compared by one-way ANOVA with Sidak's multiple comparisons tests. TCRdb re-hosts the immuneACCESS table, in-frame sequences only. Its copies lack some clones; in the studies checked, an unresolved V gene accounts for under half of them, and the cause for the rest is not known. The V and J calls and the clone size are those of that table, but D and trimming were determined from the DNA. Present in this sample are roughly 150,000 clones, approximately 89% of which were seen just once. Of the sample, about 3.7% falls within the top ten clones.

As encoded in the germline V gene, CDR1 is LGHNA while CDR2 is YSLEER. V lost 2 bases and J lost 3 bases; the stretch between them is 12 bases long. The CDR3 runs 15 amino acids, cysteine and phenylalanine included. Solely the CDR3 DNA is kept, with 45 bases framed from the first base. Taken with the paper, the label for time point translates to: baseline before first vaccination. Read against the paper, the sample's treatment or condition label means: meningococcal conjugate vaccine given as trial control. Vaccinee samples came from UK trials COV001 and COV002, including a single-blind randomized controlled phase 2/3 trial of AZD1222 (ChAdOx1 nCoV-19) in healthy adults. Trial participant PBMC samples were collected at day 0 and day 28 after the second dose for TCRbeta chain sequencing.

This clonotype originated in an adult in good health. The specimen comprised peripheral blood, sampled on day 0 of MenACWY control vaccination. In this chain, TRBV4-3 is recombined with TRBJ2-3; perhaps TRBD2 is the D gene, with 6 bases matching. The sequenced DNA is TGCGCCAGCAGCCAAAACTCAGCGGGTACAGATACGCAGTATTTT. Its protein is CASSQNSAGTDTQYF.